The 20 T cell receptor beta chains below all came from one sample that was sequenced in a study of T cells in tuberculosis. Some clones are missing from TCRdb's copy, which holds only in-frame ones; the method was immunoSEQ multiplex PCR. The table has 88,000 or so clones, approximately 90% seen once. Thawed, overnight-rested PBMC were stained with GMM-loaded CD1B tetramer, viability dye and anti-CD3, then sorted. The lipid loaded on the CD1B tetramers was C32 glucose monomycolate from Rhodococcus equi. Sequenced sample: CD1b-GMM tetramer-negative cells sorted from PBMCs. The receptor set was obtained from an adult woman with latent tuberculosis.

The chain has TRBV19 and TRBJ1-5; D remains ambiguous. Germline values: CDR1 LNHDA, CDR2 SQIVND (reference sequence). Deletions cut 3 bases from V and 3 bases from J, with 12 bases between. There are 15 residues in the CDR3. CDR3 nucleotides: TGTGCCAGTAGTATCGGTACAGTTTCCAATCAGCCCCAGCATTTT. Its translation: CASSIGTVSNQPQHF. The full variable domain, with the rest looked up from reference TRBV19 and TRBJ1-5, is DGGITQSPKYLFRKEGQNVTLSCEQNLNHDAMYWYRQDPGQGLRLIYYSQIVNDFQKGDIAEGYSVSREKKESFPLTVTSAQKNPTAFYLCASSIGTVSNQPQHFGDGTRLSIL.

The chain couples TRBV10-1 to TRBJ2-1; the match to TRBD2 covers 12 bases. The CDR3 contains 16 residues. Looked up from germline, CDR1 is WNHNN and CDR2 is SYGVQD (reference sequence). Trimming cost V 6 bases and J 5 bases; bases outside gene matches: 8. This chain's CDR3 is CASREMTSGGNNEQFF. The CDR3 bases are TGCGCCAGCAGGGAGATGACTAGCGGGGGAAACAATGAGCAGTTCTTC.

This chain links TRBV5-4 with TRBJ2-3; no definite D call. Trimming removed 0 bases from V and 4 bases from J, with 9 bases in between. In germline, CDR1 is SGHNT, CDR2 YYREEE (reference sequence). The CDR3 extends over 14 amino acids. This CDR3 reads CASSLDPRSDTQYF. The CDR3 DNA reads TGTGCCAGCAGCTTGGATCCTAGATCAGATACGCAGTATTTT.

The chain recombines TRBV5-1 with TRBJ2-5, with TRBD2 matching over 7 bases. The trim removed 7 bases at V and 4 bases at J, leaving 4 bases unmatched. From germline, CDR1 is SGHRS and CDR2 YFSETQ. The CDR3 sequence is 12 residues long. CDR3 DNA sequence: TGCGCCAGCGGGGGGGGATCAGAGACCCAGTACTTC. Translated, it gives CASGGGSETQYF.

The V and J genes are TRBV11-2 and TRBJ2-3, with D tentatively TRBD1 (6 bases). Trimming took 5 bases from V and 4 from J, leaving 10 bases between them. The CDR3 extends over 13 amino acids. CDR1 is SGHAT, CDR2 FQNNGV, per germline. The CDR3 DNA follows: TGTGCCAGCAGCAACTCAGGGGCAGATACGCAGTATTTT. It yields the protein CASSNSGADTQYF. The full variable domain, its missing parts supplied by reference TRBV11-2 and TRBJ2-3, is EAGVAQSPRYKIIEKRQSVAFWCNPISGHATLYWYQQILGQGPKLLIQFQNNGVVDDSQLPKDRFSAERLKGVDSTLKIQPAKLEDSAVYLCASSNSGADTQYFGPGTRLTVL.

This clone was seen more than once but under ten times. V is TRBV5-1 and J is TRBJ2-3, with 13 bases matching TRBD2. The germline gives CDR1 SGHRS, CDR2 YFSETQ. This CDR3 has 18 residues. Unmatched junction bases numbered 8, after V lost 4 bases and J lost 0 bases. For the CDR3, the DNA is TGCGCCAGCAGCACCGGGACTAGCGGGGCCACTAGCACAGATACGCAGTATTTT. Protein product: CASSTGTSGATSTDTQYF.

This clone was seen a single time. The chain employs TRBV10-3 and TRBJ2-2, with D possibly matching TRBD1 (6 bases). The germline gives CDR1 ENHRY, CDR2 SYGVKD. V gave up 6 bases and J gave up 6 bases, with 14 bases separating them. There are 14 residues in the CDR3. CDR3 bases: TGTGCCATCAGCCGGGCCAGGGGTCCCGGGGAGCTGTTTTTT. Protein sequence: CAISRARGPGELFF.

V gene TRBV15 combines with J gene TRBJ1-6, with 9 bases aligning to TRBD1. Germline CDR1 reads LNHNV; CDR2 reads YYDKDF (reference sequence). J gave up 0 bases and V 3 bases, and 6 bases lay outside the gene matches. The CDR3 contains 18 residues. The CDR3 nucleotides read TGTGCCACCAGCAGTGATAGACAGGGGGGCTCCTATAATTCACCCCTCCACTTT. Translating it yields CATSSDRQGGSYNSPLHF.

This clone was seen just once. Here the CDR3 reads CASSLQGGYGYTF. DNA for the CDR3: TGTGCCAGCAGCTTACAGGGTGGCTATGGCTACACCTTC. This chain connects TRBV5-4 to TRBJ1-2; possibly TRBD1 for D (6 bases). The CDR3 is 13 residues long. The germline gives CDR1 SGHNT, CDR2 YYREEE (reference sequence). V dropped 2 bases and J dropped 4 bases, with 9 bases sitting between them. Full variable domain (missing parts from reference TRBV5-4 and TRBJ1-2): ETGVTQSPTHLIKTRGQQVTLRCSSQSGHNTVSWYQQALGQGPQFIFQYYREEENGRGNFPPRFSGLQFPNYSSELNVNALELDDSALYLCASSLQGGYGYTFGSGTRLTVV.

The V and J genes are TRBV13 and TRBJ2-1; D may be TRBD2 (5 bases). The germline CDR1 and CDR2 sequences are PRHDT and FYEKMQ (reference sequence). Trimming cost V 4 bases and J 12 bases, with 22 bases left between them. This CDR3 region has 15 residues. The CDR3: CASSYIYTGKILQFF. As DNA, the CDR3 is TGTGCCAGCAGCTATATCTACACGGGGAAGATATTGCAGTTCTTC.

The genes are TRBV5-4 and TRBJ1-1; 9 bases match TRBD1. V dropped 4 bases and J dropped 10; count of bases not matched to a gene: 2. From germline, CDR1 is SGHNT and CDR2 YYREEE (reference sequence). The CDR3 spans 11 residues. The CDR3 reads CASSPGQGAFF. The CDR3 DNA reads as TGTGCCAGCAGCCCGGGACAGGGAGCTTTCTTT.

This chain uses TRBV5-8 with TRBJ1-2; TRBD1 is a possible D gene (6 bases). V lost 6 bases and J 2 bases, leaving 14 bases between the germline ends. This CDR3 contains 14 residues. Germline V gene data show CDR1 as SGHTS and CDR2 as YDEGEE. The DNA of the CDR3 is TGTGCCAGCACCTTAGGGAGGGGGAACTATGGCTACACCTTC. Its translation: CASTLGRGNYGYTF.

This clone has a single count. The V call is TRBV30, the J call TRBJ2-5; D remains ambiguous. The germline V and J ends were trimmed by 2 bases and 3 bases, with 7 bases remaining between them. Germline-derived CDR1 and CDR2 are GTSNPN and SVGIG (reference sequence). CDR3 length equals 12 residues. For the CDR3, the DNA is TGTGCCTGGAGTAGCCCGAAAGAGACCCAGTACTTC. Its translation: CAWSSPKETQYF.

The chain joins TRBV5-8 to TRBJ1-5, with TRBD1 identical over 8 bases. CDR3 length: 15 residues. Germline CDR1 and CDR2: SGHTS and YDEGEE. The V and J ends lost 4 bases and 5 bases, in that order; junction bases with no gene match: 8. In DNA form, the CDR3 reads TGTGCCAGCAGCACCTACGGACAGGGAGATCAGCCCCAGCATTTT. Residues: CASSTYGQGDQPQHF.

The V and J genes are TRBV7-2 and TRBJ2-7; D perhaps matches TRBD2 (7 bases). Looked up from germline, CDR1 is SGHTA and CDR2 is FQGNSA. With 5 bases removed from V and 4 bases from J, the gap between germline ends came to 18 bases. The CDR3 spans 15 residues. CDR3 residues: CASSPHPGGLYEQYF. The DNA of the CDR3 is TGTGCCAGCAGCCCCCACCCGGGGGGCTTGTACGAGCAGTACTTC.

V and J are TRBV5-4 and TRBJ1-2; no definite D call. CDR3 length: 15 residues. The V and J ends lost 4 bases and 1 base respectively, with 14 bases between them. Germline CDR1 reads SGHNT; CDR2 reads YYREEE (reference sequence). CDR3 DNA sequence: TGTGCCAGCAGCACCCCTGAGGAGGGTAACTATGGCTACACCTTC. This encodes CASSTPEEGNYGYTF.

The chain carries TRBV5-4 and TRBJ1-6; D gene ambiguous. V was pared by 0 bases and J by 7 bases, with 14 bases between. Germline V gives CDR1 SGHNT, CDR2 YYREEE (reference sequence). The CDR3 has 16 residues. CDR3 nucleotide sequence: TGTGCCAGCAGCTTGGATCCTCGGGTCTACAATTCACCCCTCCACTTT. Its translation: CASSLDPRVYNSPLHF.

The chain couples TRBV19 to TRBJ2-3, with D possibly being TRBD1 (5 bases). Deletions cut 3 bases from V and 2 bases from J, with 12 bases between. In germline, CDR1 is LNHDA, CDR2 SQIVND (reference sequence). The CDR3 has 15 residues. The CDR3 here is CASSMSRQHTDTQYF. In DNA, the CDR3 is TGTGCCAGTAGTATGTCGCGACAGCACACAGATACGCAGTATTTT.

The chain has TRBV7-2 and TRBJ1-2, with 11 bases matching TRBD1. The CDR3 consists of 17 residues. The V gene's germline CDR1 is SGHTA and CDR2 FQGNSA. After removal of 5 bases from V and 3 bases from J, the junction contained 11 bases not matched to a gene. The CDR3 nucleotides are TGTGCCAGCAGCGAGGGTCGACGGGACAGGGGGGACTATGGCTACACCTTC. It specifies CASSEGRRDRGDYGYTF.

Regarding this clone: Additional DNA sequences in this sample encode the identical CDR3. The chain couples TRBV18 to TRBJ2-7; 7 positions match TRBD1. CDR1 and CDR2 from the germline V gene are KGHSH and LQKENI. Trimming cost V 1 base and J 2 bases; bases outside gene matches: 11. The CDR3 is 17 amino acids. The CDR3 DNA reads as TGTGCCAGCTCACCACGGCCGACAGGGAGATTTCCCTACGAGCAGTACTTC. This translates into CASSPRPTGRFPYEQYF.